Listed below are T cell receptor beta chains from one sample, sequenced in a study of T-cell memory formation after mild COVID-19. One entry per CDR3 protein, called by TCRdb with MiXCR from the 5' RACE reads. In the table there are about 270,000 distinct CDR3 sequences, 15% to 20% of which are singletons. Input material: PBMCs or a T cell subset sorted from them (not recorded which). The receptors shown here come from a man aged 18 to 30 who had mild COVID-19 (a few samples of this study predate the infection). Cell type and time point are not known. Both conserved end residues are part of each CDR3. D genes are given only for firm matches. A row's size may be missing; if present it is once, few, many or a size class.

d_gene	v_gene	j_gene	abundance	CDR3aa	CDR3nt
TRBD1	TRBV7-9	TRBJ2-3	NA	CASSATRGQGTDTQYF	TGTGCCAGCAGCGCGACCCGGGGACAGGGCACAGATACGCAGTATTTT
NA	TRBV7-2	TRBJ2-3	few	CASSLGAHATDTQYF	TGTGCCAGCAGCTTAGGGGCTCATGCCACAGATACGCAGTATTTT
NA	TRBV11-2	TRBJ2-5	few	CASSPDWGTETQYF	TGTGCCAGCAGCCCGGATTGGGGGACCGAGACCCAGTACTTC
TRBD1	TRBV7-2	TRBJ2-2	few	CASSSWSTGAIGELFF	TGTGCCAGCAGCTCCTGGTCGACAGGGGCGATCGGGGAGCTGTTTTTT
NA	TRBV12-3/TRBV12-4	TRBJ2-1	NA	CASSSLSGAQIYNEQFF	TGTGCCAGCAGTTCGCTCTCAGGGGCCCAAATTTACAATGAGCAGTTCTTC
TRBD2	TRBV5-1	TRBJ2-5	NA	CASSFGPAGAQETQYF	TGCGCCAGCAGCTTTGGGCCAGCGGGGGCCCAAGAGACCCAGTACTTC
TRBD1	TRBV11-3	TRBJ2-2	few	CASSADRGAGELFF	TGTGCCAGCAGCGCTGACAGGGGCGCCGGGGAGCTGTTTTTT
TRBD1	TRBV27	TRBJ1-2	few	CASSQSDRGPYGYTF	TGTGCCAGCAGTCAGTCGGACAGGGGGCCCTATGGCTACACCTTC
NA	TRBV11-2	TRBJ1-2	NA	CASSLVVESVYYGYTF	TGTGCCAGCAGCTTAGTTGTAGAGTCGGTGTACTATGGCTACACCTTC
NA	TRBV7-8	TRBJ1-6	NA	CASSYDRLLHF	TGTGCCAGCAGCTACGACAGACTACTCCACTTT
NA	TRBV7-6	TRBJ2-5	many	CASSLPRGVGETQYF	TGTGCCAGCAGCCTGCCAAGGGGCGTGGGAGAGACCCAGTACTTC
NA	TRBV18	TRBJ2-6	NA	CAGAYSGANVLTF	TGTGCCGGGGCCTACTCTGGGGCCAACGTCCTGACTTTC
NA	TRBV11-2	TRBJ1-1	few	CASSLGGYPNTEAFF	TGTGCCAGCAGCTTAGGTGGGTATCCGAACACTGAAGCTTTCTTT
NA	TRBV28	TRBJ2-3	NA	CASILGGSDTQYF	TGTGCCAGCATCTTAGGGGGATCAGATACGCAGTATTTT
NA	TRBV5-1	TRBJ2-1	NA	CASSAGTEYNEQFF	TGCGCCAGCAGCGCCGGGACGGAGTACAATGAGCAGTTCTTC
NA	TRBV27	TRBJ2-7	NA	CASSSGHEGYEQYF	TGTGCCAGCAGTTCTGGACATGAAGGCTACGAGCAGTACTTC
TRBD1	TRBV20-1	TRBJ1-1	NA	CSARGQLNTEAFF	TGCAGTGCTCGGGGACAGCTTAACACTGAAGCTTTCTTT
NA	TRBV20-1	TRBJ2-7	NA	CSAGRSYEQYF	TGCAGTGCGGGAAGATCCTACGAGCAGTACTTC
NA	TRBV5-1	TRBJ2-3	NA	CASSASTPSTDTQYF	TGCGCCAGCAGCGCCTCGACACCTAGCACAGATACGCAGTATTTT
NA	TRBV5-1	TRBJ2-3	NA	CASSLVGSSTDTQYF	TGCGCCAGCAGCTTGGTAGGCTCCAGCACAGATACGCAGTATTTT
NA	TRBV4-1	TRBJ2-3	many	CASSQEGHPSTDTQYF	TGCGCCAGCAGCCAAGAGGGACATCCTAGCACAGATACGCAGTATTTT
NA	TRBV11-2	TRBJ2-3	NA	CASSLGQFTQYF	TGTGCCAGCAGCTTAGGCCAGTTTACGCAGTATTTT
TRBD2	TRBV7-9	TRBJ2-1	few	CASIRSGAEEQFF	TGTGCCAGCATCCGCAGCGGGGCTGAGGAGCAGTTCTTC
NA	TRBV7-9	TRBJ1-2	few	CASSPLRVNYGYTF	TGTGCCAGCAGCCCACTACGGGTGAACTATGGCTACACCTTC
NA	TRBV6-6	TRBJ1-2	few	CASSYGSGSDGYTF	TGTGCCAGCAGTTACGGGTCGGGGTCGGATGGCTACACCTTC
TRBD2	TRBV20-1	TRBJ2-2	NA	CSARLAASNTGELFF	TGCAGTGCTAGACTAGCGGCCTCGAACACCGGGGAGCTGTTTTTT
NA	TRBV6-1	TRBJ2-7	many	CASSDEGGGSSYEQYF	TGTGCCAGCAGTGACGAGGGGGGCGGAAGCTCCTACGAGCAGTACTTC
NA	TRBV29-1	TRBJ1-2	NA	CSVEATTNGYTF	TGCAGCGTCGAGGCTACTACTAATGGCTACACCTTC
NA	TRBV20-1	TRBJ2-5	NA	CSARVVGAGETQYF	TGCAGTGCTAGAGTCGTGGGGGCGGGAGAGACCCAGTACTTC
NA	TRBV3-2	TRBJ2-7	few	CASSHLRGTVPYEQYF	TGTGCCAGCAGCCACCTAAGGGGGACCGTCCCCTACGAGCAGTACTTC
NA	TRBV5-4	TRBJ1-3	NA	CASSFISASSGNTIYF	TGTGCCAGCAGCTTCATTTCTGCCAGCTCTGGAAACACCATATATTTT
NA	TRBV19	TRBJ1-4	few	CASSIDAATNEKLFF	TGTGCCAGTAGTATAGATGCGGCAACTAATGAAAAACTGTTTTTT
NA	TRBV20-1	TRBJ1-2	few	CSAPGGYHGYTF	TGCAGTGCTCCTGGGGGGTACCATGGCTACACCTTC
NA	TRBV6-2/TRBV6-3	TRBJ1-1	few	CASTEGNTEAFF	TGTGCCAGCACGGAGGGAAACACTGAAGCTTTCTTT
TRBD2	TRBV7-2	TRBJ2-1	few	CASSRDYADEQFF	TGTGCCAGCAGCCGGGACTATGCCGATGAGCAGTTCTTC
NA	TRBV9	TRBJ2-2	NA	CASSVKREILTGELFF	TGTGCCAGCAGCGTAAAGAGGGAGATACTCACCGGGGAGCTGTTTTTT
TRBD2	TRBV12-3/TRBV12-4	TRBJ2-3	NA	CASSRGGVSDTQYF	TGTGCCAGCAGCCGGGGGGGCGTGTCAGATACGCAGTATTTT
TRBD1	TRBV7-2	TRBJ2-7	few	CASSPGTGSIYEQYF	TGTGCCAGCAGCCCGGGGACAGGGTCGATCTACGAGCAGTACTTC
TRBD1	TRBV6-5	TRBJ2-3	many	CASSGQGAVDTQYF	TGTGCCAGCAGTGGACAGGGGGCAGTAGATACGCAGTATTTT
NA	TRBV9	TRBJ1-5	NA	CASSRDSHGNQPQHF	TGTGCCAGCAGTCGAGACAGCCATGGCAATCAGCCCCAGCATTTT
NA	TRBV4-3	TRBJ2-1	few	CASSQDRVVGRGQFF	TGCGCCAGCAGCCAAGATCGGGTAGTGGGTAGGGGACAGTTCTTC
TRBD1	TRBV2	TRBJ2-3	few	CAGTDRASTDTQYF	TGTGCCGGAACAGACAGGGCCAGCACAGATACGCAGTATTTT
NA	TRBV6-5	TRBJ2-1	NA	CASSSDGPHNEQFF	TGTGCCAGCAGTTCGGATGGCCCCCACAATGAGCAGTTCTTC
NA	TRBV6-1	TRBJ2-1	few	CASSEGRDTNEQFF	TGTGCCAGCAGTGAAGGTCGGGACACCAATGAGCAGTTCTTC
NA	TRBV7-6	TRBJ2-3	NA	CASSLAYRPSTDTQYF	TGTGCCAGCAGCTTAGCGTACCGTCCCTCCACAGATACGCAGTATTTT
NA	TRBV15	TRBJ2-2	many	CATSRDGSTLYTGELFF	TGTGCCACCAGCAGAGATGGGAGCACGTTGTACACCGGGGAGCTGTTTTTT
NA	TRBV11-2	TRBJ1-1	many	CASSYSAARRMNTEAFF	TGTGCCAGCAGCTATTCCGCCGCACGGAGGATGAACACTGAAGCTTTCTTT
NA	TRBV7-9	TRBJ2-3	few	CASTNWRIAQYF	TGTGCCAGCACCAACTGGAGGATCGCGCAGTATTTT
TRBD1	TRBV12-3/TRBV12-4	TRBJ2-3	NA	CASRLSGGSKYF	TGTGCCAGCAGACTGTCAGGGGGTAGTAAGTATTTT
NA	TRBV5-5	TRBJ1-1	NA	CASSLLLPGGELNTEAFF	TGTGCCAGCAGCCTGCTGCTACCGGGGGGGGAGCTGAACACTGAAGCTTTCTTT
NA	TRBV7-9	TRBJ2-5	few	CASSPLYTGKETQYF	TGTGCCAGCAGCCCTTTGTACACCGGCAAAGAGACCCAGTACTTC
TRBD1	TRBV4-2	TRBJ1-2	NA	CASSDQGASTYGYTF	TGTGCCAGCAGCGACCAGGGGGCTTCGACCTATGGCTACACCTTC
NA	TRBV5-8	TRBJ1-5	few	CATRRGPYSNQPQHF	TGTGCCACCCGGCGGGGGCCATATAGCAATCAGCCCCAGCATTTT
NA	TRBV7-2	TRBJ1-1	NA	CASSPNTGVTEAFF	TGTGCCAGCAGCCCAAACACGGGAGTCACTGAAGCTTTCTTT
NA	TRBV12-3/TRBV12-4	TRBJ1-2	few	CASSLWGRANYGYTF	TGTGCCAGCAGCTTATGGGGGAGAGCTAACTATGGCTACACCTTC
TRBD1	TRBV7-9	TRBJ1-4	few	CASSPTGEGQGFEKLFF	TGTGCCAGCAGCCCAACCGGCGAGGGACAGGGTTTTGAAAAACTGTTTTTT
TRBD1	TRBV7-9	TRBJ1-2	few	CASSLGTGAHGYTF	TGTGCCAGCAGCTTGGGGACAGGAGCCCATGGCTACACCTTC
TRBD1	TRBV5-1	TRBJ1-1	few	CASSPDGQGSTEAFF	TGCGCCAGCAGCCCTGATGGACAGGGAAGCACTGAAGCTTTCTTT
NA	TRBV12-3/TRBV12-4	TRBJ2-1	few	CASSLPGREQFF	TGTGCCAGCAGTTTACCAGGGAGAGAGCAGTTCTTC